This TCR beta chain was documented in a study of blood T cell repertoires in COVID-19. Data came from immunoSEQ multiplex PCR; TCRdb stores just in-frame clones and leaves some out. The table has 150,000 to 200,000 clones, 65% to 85% seen once; the top ten hold 9.5% to 12%. The specimen was peripheral blood. The sequence came from a man in his fifties or sixties with active or convalescent COVID-19.

Here the CDR3 DNA reads TGTGCCACCAGTGATCCGGGACAGGGGACCTACGAGCAGTACTTC. Translating gives CATSDPGQGTYEQYF. The V gene is TRBV24-1, the J gene TRBJ2-7; 10 bases map to TRBD1. Germline V gene data show CDR1 as KGHDR and CDR2 as SFDVKD. J was trimmed by 2 bases and V by 3 bases; bases with no gene match: 3. This CDR3 contains 15 residues.